This T cell receptor beta chain was observed in a study of CD8+ T cells in alopecia areata. This CDR3 spans 15 amino acids. Looked up from germline, CDR1 is GTSNPN and CDR2 is SVGIG (reference sequence). Trimming left V 0 bases short and J 0 bases short, with 8 bases between. General study results and limits: Many expanded lesional clones persisted in scalp and blood during tofacitinib.

Described treatment: oral pan-JAK inhibitor, 5-10 mg twice daily. Samples from alopecia areata patients were lesional scalp punch biopsies and peripheral blood. To note about this clone: Its antigen remains unidentified.

Reverse transcription of extracted RNA yielded cDNA, which provided the sequencing template. This table comes from immunoSEQ multiplex PCR, and its TCRdb copy is limited to in-frame clones, with some not included. The sample includes fewer than 200,000 clones, roughly 50% of them seen just once. This sequence was found in a human donor with alopecia areata. This sample comprised CD8+ T cells sorted from blood, obtained at week 24, from a patient treated with tofacitinib. J is TRBJ2-2 and V is TRBV30; D uncertain. As DNA, the CDR3 is TGTGCCTGGAGTGTGGGCGCCGCGAACACCGGGGAGCTGTTTTTT. It translates to CAWSVGAANTGELFF.